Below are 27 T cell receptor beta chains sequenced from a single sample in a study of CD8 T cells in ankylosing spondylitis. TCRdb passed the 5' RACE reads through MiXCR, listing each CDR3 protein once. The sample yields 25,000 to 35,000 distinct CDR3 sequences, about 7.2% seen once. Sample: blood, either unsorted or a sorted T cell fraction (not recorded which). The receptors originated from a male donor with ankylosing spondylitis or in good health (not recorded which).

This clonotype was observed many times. The CDR3 DNA reads TGTGCCAGCACCTCAAGCTGGGCCTATGGCTACACCTTC. This codes for CASTSSWAYGYTF. This chain links TRBV27 with TRBJ1-2; D is ambiguous. V lost 7 bases to trimming and J lost 4 bases, with 13 bases between them. CDR1 and CDR2 from the germline V gene are MNHEY and SMNVEV (reference sequence). The CDR3 consists of 13 residues.

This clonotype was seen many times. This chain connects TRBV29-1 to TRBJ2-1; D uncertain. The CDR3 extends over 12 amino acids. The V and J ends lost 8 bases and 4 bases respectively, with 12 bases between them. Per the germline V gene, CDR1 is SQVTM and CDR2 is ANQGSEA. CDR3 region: CSSSPRYNEQFF. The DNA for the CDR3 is TGCAGCTCCTCCCCGAGGTACAATGAGCAGTTCTTC.

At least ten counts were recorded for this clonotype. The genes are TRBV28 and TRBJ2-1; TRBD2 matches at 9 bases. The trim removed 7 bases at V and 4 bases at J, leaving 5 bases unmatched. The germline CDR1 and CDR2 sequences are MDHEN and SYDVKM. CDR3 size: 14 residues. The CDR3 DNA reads TGTGCCAGCAAGAATAGCGGGAGTTACAATGAGCAGTTCTTC. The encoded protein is CASKNSGSYNEQFF.

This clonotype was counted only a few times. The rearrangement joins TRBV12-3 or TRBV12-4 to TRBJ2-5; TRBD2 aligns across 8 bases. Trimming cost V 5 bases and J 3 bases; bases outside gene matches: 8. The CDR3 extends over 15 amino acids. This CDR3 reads CASSPNSGTKETQYF. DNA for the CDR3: TGTGCCAGCAGTCCCAATAGCGGGACAAAAGAGACCCAGTACTTC.

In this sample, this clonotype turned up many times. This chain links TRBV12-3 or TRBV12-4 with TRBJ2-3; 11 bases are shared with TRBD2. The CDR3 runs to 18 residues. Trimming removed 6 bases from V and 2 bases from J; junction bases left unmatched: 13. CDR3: CASSPRGGLAGFTDTQYF. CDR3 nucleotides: TGTGCCAGCAGCCCTCGGGGAGGACTAGCGGGTTTCACAGATACGCAGTATTTT.

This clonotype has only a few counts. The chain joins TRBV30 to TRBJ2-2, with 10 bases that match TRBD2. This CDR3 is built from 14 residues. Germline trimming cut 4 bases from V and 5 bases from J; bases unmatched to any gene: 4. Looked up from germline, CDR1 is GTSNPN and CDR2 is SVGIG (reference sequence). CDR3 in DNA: TGTGCCTGGAATATAGCGGGGGGTACCGGGGAGCTGTTTTTT. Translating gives CAWNIAGGTGELFF. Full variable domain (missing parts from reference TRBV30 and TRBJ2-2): SQTIHQWPATLVQPVGSPLSLECTVEGTSNPNLYWYRQAAGRGLQLLFYSVGIGQISSEVPQNLSASRPQDRQFILSSKKLLLSDSGFYLCAWNIAGGTGELFFGEGSRLTVL.

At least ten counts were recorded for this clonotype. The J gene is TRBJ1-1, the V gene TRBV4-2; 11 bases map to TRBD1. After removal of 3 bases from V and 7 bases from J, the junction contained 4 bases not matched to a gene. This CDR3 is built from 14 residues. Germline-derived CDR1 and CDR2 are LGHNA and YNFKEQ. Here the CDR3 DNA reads TGTGCCAGCAGCCAGGACAGGGGGCCCTTTGAAGCTTTCTTT. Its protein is CASSQDRGPFEAFF.

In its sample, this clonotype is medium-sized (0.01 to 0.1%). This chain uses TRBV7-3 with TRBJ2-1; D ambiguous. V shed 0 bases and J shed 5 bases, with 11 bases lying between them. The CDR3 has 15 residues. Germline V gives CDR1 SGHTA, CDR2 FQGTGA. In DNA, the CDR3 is TGTGCCAGCAGCTTAACGTCAGGCGCAAACAATGAGCAGTTCTTC. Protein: CASSLTSGANNEQFF.

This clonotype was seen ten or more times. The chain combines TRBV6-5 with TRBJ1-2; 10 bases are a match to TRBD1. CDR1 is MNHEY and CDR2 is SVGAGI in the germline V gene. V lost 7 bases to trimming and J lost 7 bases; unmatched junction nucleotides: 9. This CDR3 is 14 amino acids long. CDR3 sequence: CASNPSTGGTGYTF. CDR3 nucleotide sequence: TGTGCCAGCAATCCCTCGACAGGGGGCACTGGCTACACCTTC.

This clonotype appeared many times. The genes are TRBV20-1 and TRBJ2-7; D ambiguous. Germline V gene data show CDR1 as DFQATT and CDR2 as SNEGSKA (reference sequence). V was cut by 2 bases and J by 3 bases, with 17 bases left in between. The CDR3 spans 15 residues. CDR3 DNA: TGCAGTGCTAGACCCTGGGAAGGCGATGGCTACGAGCAGTACTTC. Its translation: CSARPWEGDGYEQYF.

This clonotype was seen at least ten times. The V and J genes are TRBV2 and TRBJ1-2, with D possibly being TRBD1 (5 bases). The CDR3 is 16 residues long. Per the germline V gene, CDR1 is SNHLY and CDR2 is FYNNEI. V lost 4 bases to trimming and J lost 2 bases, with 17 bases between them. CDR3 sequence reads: CASSGGDSIANYGYTF. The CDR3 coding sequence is TGTGCCAGCAGTGGGGGGGACTCAATCGCAAACTATGGCTACACCTTC. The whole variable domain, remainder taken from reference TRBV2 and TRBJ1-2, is EPEVTQTPSHQVTQMGQEVILRCVPISNHLYFYWYRQILGQKVEFLVSFYNNEISEKSEIFDDQFSVERPDGSNFTLKIRSTKLEDSAMYFCASSGGDSIANYGYTFGSGTRLTVV.

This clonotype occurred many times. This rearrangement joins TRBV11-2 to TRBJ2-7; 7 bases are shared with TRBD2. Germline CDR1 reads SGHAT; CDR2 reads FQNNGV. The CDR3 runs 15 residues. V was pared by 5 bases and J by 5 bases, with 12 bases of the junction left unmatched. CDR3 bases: TGTGCCAGCAGCATAAGCCGGGAGGTTCGCCACGAGCAGTACTTC. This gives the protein CASSISREVRHEQYF.

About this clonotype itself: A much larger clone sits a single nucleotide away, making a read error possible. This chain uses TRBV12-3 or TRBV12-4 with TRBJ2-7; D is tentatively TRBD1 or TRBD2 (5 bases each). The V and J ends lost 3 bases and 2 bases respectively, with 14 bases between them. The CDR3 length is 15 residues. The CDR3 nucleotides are TGTGCCAGCAGTTTCATCCGGGACGGCACCTACGAGCAGTACTTC. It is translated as CASSFIRDGTYEQYF.

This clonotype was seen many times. The CDR3 coding sequence is TGCAGTGCTAGGCCAGGGGCGGGGGGCACTGAAGCTTTCTTT. This translates into CSARPGAGGTEAFF. The V call is TRBV20-1, the J call TRBJ1-1; possibly TRBD1 for D (6 bases). The germline V and J ends were trimmed by 3 bases and 4 bases, with 15 bases remaining between them. Germline V gene lookup returns CDR1 DFQATT and CDR2 SNEGSKA (reference sequence). The CDR3 runs to 14 residues.

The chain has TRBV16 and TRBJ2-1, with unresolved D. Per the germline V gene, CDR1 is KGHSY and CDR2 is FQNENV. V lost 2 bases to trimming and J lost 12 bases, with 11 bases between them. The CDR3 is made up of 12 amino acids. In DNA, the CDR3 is TGTGCCAGCAGCCAAGGGCACGCAGGGCAGTTCTTC. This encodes CASSQGHAGQFF.

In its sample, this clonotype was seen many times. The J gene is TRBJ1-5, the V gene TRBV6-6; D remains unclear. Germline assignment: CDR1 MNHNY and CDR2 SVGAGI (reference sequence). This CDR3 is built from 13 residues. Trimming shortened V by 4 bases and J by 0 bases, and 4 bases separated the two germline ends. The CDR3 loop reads CASSWASNQPQHF. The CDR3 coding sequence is TGTGCCAGCAGTTGGGCTAGCAATCAGCCCCAGCATTTT.

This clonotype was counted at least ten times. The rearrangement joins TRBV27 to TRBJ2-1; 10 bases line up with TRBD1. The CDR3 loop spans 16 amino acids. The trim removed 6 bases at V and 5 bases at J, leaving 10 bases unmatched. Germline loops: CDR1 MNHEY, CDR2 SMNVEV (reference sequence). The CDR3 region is CASRQMTGGRNNEQFF. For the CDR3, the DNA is TGTGCCAGCAGGCAGATGACAGGGGGCCGAAACAATGAGCAGTTCTTC.

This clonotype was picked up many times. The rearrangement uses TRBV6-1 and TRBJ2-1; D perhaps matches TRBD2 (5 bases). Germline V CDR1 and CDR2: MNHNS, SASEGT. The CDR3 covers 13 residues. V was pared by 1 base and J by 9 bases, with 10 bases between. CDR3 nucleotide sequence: TGTGCCAGCAGTGAAGACCGGGGTTCTGAGCAGTTCTTC. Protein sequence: CASSEDRGSEQFF.

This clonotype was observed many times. This CDR3 is CATKGPLETQYF. In nucleotides, the CDR3 is TGTGCCACCAAGGGCCCTTTAGAGACCCAGTACTTC. The chain links TRBV15 to TRBJ2-5; D not resolved. Trimming took 7 bases from V and 4 from J, leaving 10 bases between them. CDR3 length: 12 amino acids. Germline lookup yields CDR1 LNHNV and CDR2 YYDKDF (reference sequence).

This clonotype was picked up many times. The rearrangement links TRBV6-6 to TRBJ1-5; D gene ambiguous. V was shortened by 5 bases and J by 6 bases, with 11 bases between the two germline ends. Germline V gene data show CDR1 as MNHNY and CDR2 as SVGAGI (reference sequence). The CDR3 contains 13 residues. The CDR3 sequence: CASSPVEGQPQHF. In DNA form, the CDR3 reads TGTGCCAGCAGTCCCGTTGAGGGTCAGCCCCAGCATTTT.

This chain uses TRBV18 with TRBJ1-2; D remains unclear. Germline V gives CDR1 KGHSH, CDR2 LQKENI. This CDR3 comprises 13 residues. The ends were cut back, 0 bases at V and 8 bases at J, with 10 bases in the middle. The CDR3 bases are TGTGCCAGCTCACCACCATCACAATTAGGCTACACCTTC. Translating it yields CASSPPSQLGYTF.

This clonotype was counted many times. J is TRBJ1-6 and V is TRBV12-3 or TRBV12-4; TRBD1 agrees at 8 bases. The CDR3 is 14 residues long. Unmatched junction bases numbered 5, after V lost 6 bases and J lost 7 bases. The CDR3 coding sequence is TGTGCCAGCAGCCAGGACAGGGACAATTCACCCCTCCACTTT. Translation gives CASSQDRDNSPLHF.

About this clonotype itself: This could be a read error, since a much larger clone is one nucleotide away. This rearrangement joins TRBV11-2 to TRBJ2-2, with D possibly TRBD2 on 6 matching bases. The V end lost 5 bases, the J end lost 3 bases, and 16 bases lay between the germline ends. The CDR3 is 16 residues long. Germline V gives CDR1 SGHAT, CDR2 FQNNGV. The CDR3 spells CASSLGLATYTGELFF. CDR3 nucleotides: TGTGCCAGCAGCCTGGGGCTAGCGACATACACCGGGGAGCTGTTTTTT. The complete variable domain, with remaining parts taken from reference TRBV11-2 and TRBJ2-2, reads EAGVAQSPRYKIIEKRQSVAFWCNPISGHATLYWYQQILGQGPKLLIQFQNNGVVDDSQLPKDRFSAERLKGVDSTLKIQPAKLEDSAVYLCASSLGLATYTGELFFGEGSRLTVL.

CDR3 in amino acids: CASSPEVLGAYNEQFF. The DNA for the CDR3 is TGTGCCAGCAGCCCAGAGGTCCTGGGGGCATACAATGAGCAGTTCTTC. The genes are TRBV7-6 and TRBJ2-1; D might be TRBD1 (6 bases). V gave up 5 bases and J gave up 4 bases, with 18 bases separating them. The CDR3 contains 16 residues. Looked up from germline, CDR1 is SGHVS and CDR2 is FNYEAQ.

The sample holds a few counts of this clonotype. CDR3 sequence: CASSYLADPTYEQYF. CDR3 sequence (DNA): TGTGCCAGCAGCTATTTAGCGGACCCTACCTACGAGCAGTACTTC. The chain employs TRBV5-5 and TRBJ2-7, with D possibly TRBD2 on 6 matching bases. The CDR3 totals 15 residues. CDR1 is SGHKS, CDR2 YYEKEE, per germline (reference sequence). The germline V and J ends were trimmed by 3 bases and 2 bases, with 15 bases remaining between them.

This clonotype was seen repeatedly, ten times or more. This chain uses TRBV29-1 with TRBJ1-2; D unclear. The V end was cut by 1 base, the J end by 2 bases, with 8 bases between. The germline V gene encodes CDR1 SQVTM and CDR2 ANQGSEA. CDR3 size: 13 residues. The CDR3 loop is CSVEGEGNYGYTF. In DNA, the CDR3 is TGCAGCGTTGAAGGGGAAGGGAACTATGGCTACACCTTC.

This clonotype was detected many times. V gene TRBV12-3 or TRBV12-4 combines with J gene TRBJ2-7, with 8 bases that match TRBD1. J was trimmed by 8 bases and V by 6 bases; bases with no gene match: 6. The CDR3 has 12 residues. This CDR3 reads CASSLDRVKQYF. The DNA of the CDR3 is TGTGCCAGCAGCCTGGACAGGGTGAAGCAGTACTTC.